Each of the 23 T cell receptor beta chains below was sequenced from the same sample in a study of blood T cells in healthy people across ages. Primed by a sample-barcoded 5' primer and a J-beta primer mix, a second PCR proceeded for roughly 6 to 12 cycles. Via MiXCR, TCRdb re-called the 5' RACE reads, giving one row per CDR3 protein. The sample holds some 1,800,000 distinct CDR3 sequences, about 39% seen once. The specimen was blood. All receptors derive from a human donor in good health.

This clonotype was seen once. Being one base from a much bigger clone, this may be a read error. The chain combines TRBV7-2 with TRBJ1-2; D is perhaps TRBD1 (5 bases). The germline V gene has CDR1 SGHTA and CDR2 FQGNSA. The V end lost 4 bases, the J end lost 4 bases, and 13 bases lay between the germline ends. The CDR3 runs to 14 residues. Here the CDR3 reads CASSSRDGFYGYTF. The CDR3, as DNA: TGTGCCAGCAGCTCCCGGGACGGCTTCTATGGCTACACCTTC. Drawing the rest from reference TRBV7-2 and TRBJ1-2, the complete variable domain is GAGVSQSPSNKVTEKGKDVELRCDPISGHTALYWYRQSLGQGLEFLIYFQGNSAPDKSGLPSDRFSAERTGGSVSTLTIQRTQQEDSAVYLCASSSRDGFYGYTFGSGTRLTVV.

This clonotype was seen repeatedly, ten times or more. The chain couples TRBV4-2 to TRBJ1-2; the D is unclear. This CDR3 is 13 amino acids long. Germline values: CDR1 LGHNA, CDR2 YNFKEQ. The ends were cut back, 0 bases at V and 4 bases at J, with 6 bases in the middle. CDR3 bases: TGTGCCAGCAGCCAAGATCCCAGCTATGGCTACACCTTC. It is translated as CASSQDPSYGYTF.

This clonotype was seen ten or more times. The junction departs from the called germline gene at one end, perhaps through a read error. The chain carries TRBV10-2 and TRBJ2-7; TRBD1 agrees at 7 bases. Germline loops: CDR1 WSHSY, CDR2 SAAADI. CDR3 length equals 12 residues. The CDR3 DNA follows: TGTGCCAGCAGCAACAGGGGCTACGAGCAGTACTTC. Translated, it gives CASSNRGYEQYF.

This clonotype was observed a handful of times. The chain links TRBV6-6 to TRBJ2-4, with D possibly being TRBD1 (5 bases). The better agreement between TRBJ2-7 and the DNA end casts doubt on the J call. CDR3 length: 14 residues. In germline, CDR1 is MNHNY, CDR2 SVGAGI (reference sequence). The CDR3 reads CASSYSSGFGEQYF. The CDR3, as DNA: TGTGCCAGCAGTTACTCTTCAGGGTTCGGCGAGCAGTACTTC.

There are a few counts of this clonotype. The chain links TRBV20-1 to TRBJ2-7; tentatively, D is TRBD1 or TRBD2 (7 bases each). Trimming shortened V by 5 bases and J by 3 bases, and 14 bases separated the two germline ends. The CDR3 totals 13 residues. Germline V CDR1 and CDR2: DFQATT, SNEGSKA (reference sequence). The DNA of the CDR3 is TGCAGTGCTTCCAGGGGGGGGGGCTACGAGCAGTACTTC. Its translation: CSASRGGGYEQYF.

This clonotype was seen a handful of times. This chain's CDR3 is CASSFTFLAVGESFYNSPLHF. Here the CDR3 DNA reads TGCGCCAGCAGCTTTACCTTTTTGGCGGTCGGTGAGAGCTTCTACAATTCACCCCTCCACTTT. The V call is TRBV5-1, the J call TRBJ1-6, with D uncertain. This CDR3 comprises 21 residues. Germline V gene lookup returns CDR1 SGHRS and CDR2 YFSETQ. V gave up 2 bases and J gave up 7 bases, with 31 bases separating them.

This clonotype was counted ten times or more. J is TRBJ2-1 and V is TRBV7-9; 9 bases align to TRBD2. From germline, CDR1 is SEHNR and CDR2 FQNEAQ (reference sequence). The CDR3 has 15 residues. The trim removed 5 bases at V and 3 bases at J, leaving 5 bases unmatched. The CDR3 here is CASSNRLAVYNEQFF. The CDR3, as DNA: TGTGCCAGCAGCAATAGACTAGCGGTCTACAATGAGCAGTTCTTC.

The chain uses TRBV20-1 and TRBJ1-5; D remains unclear. CDR3 length equals 14 residues. Trimming left V 4 bases short and J 0 bases short, with 10 bases between. Germline V lookup: CDR1 DFQATT, CDR2 SNEGSKA (reference sequence). In nucleotides, the CDR3 is TGCAGTGCTATCTCGGACCGTAGCAATCAGCCCCAGCATTTT. The encoded protein is CSAISDRSNQPQHF.

This clonotype was seen a few times. The rearrangement uses TRBV7-3 and TRBJ1-2; 8 nucleotides align to TRBD1. This CDR3 comprises 16 residues. The germline V gene encodes CDR1 SGHTA and CDR2 FQGTGA. V was clipped by 0 bases and J by 4 bases; unmatched bases: 7. CDR3 in DNA: TGTGCCAGCAGCTTAACGGGACAGGAAAACCTCTATGGCTACACCTTC. Its protein is CASSLTGQENLYGYTF.

The chain uses TRBV7-9 and TRBJ2-1; the match to TRBD2 covers 7 bases. The CDR3 totals 16 residues. Per the germline V gene, CDR1 is SEHNR and CDR2 is FQNEAQ (reference sequence). J lost 4 bases, V lost 1 base, and 7 bases had no gene match. This CDR3 is CASSLVGGDLYNEQFF. CDR3 nucleotide sequence: TGTGCCAGCAGCTTAGTGGGGGGGGATCTTTACAATGAGCAGTTCTTC.

In the case of this clonotype: Germline is not matched at one junction end, which may reflect a read error. The CDR3 DNA reads as TGCGCCAGCAGCTTTGGGGGATACTATGGCTACACCTTC. Translated: CASSFGGYYGYTF. The rearrangement links TRBV7-2 to TRBJ1-2; a weak D match, TRBD1 (5 bases). CDR1 is SGHTA, CDR2 FQGNSA, per germline. The CDR3 loop spans 13 amino acids.

The chain is built from TRBV6-6 and TRBJ1-2; 7 bases fit TRBD1. The germline V gene has CDR1 MNHNY and CDR2 SVGAGI (reference sequence). Trimming removed 4 bases from V and 8 bases from J; junction bases left unmatched: 13. This CDR3 comprises 15 residues. This CDR3 is CASSCELHEGGGYTF. In nucleotides, the CDR3 is TGTGCCAGCAGTTGCGAACTCCACGAAGGGGGCGGCTACACCTTC.

This clonotype was seen only a few times. V is TRBV7-6 and J is TRBJ2-5; 16 positions match TRBD2. The CDR3 sequence is 16 residues long. CDR1 and CDR2 (germline): SGHVS, FNYEAQ. The trim removed 5 bases at V and 5 bases at J, leaving 5 bases unmatched. The CDR3 bases are TGTGCCAGCAGCATCGGGACTAGCGGGGGGGCCGAGACCCAGTACTTC. Protein product: CASSIGTSGGAETQYF. The variable domain in full, with the rest retrieved from reference TRBV7-6 and TRBJ2-5, is GAGVSQSPRYKVTKRGQDVALRCDPISGHVSLYWYRQALGQGPEFLTYFNYEAQQDKSGLPNDRFSAERPEGSISTLTIQRTEQRDSAMYRCASSIGTSGGAETQYFGPGTRLLVL.

The table lists this clonotype with a few counts. The chain couples TRBV20-1 to TRBJ2-1, with unresolved D. This CDR3 region has 12 residues. From germline, CDR1 is DFQATT and CDR2 SNEGSKA (reference sequence). V lost 6 bases to trimming and J lost 10 bases, with 16 bases between them. CDR3 amino acids: CSARSPHTEQFF. The CDR3 DNA reads TGCAGTGCCCGCTCTCCCCACACCGAGCAGTTCTTC.

The rearrangement uses TRBV7-2 and TRBJ1-2; 8 positions agree with TRBD1. Per germline, CDR1 SGHTA and CDR2 FQGNSA. The CDR3 extends over 15 amino acids. V lost 3 bases, J lost 6 bases, and 9 bases stayed unmatched. CDR3 DNA sequence: TGTGCCAGCAGCTTGGGTCACAGGACAGGGAATGGCTACACCTTC. It is translated as CASSLGHRTGNGYTF.

The chain couples TRBV4-3 to TRBJ2-2, with no clear D. The CDR3 loop spans 14 amino acids. The germline CDR1 and CDR2 sequences are LGHNA and YSLEER. V was trimmed by 1 base and J by 5 bases, leaving 8 bases between them. This CDR3 reads CASSQVFATGELFF. The DNA of the CDR3 is TGCGCCAGCAGCCAAGTTTTCGCAACCGGGGAGCTGTTTTTT.

The chain uses TRBV20-1 and TRBJ1-2; D perhaps matches TRBD1 (5 bases). The V gene lost 1 base and the J gene lost 8 bases, with 14 bases spanning the gap. CDR1 DFQATT and CDR2 SNEGSKA come from the germline V gene (reference sequence). The CDR3 runs 13 residues. The CDR3 region is CSARVIRDPGYTF. CDR3 in DNA: TGCAGTGCTAGAGTAATTAGGGACCCAGGCTACACCTTC.

CDR3 in DNA: TGCAGTGCTGGCGCAGGGTTCACCTACAATGAGCAGTACTTC. Protein product: CSAGAGFTYNEQYF. The rearrangement uses TRBV20-1 and TRBJ2-1, with D maybe TRBD1 (5 bases). The J call is in doubt because the DNA end fits TRBJ2-7 better. Germline CDR1 reads DFQATT; CDR2 reads SNEGSKA (reference sequence). There are 14 residues in the CDR3.

This chain connects TRBV20-1 to TRBJ2-2; D possibly uses TRBD1 or TRBD2 (6 bases each). Trimming left V 4 bases short and J 0 bases short, with 15 bases between. The germline gives CDR1 DFQATT, CDR2 SNEGSKA (reference sequence). This CDR3 contains 16 residues. The CDR3 region has the DNA TGCAGTGCTACGGGGGCCGATCAAACGAACACCGGGGAGCTGTTTTTT. Its protein product is CSATGADQTNTGELFF.

V usage is TRBV29-1 and J usage is TRBJ1-2, with 7 bases that match TRBD1. Germline loops: CDR1 SQVTM, CDR2 ANQGSEA. V shed 1 base, J shed 6 bases, and the junction held 5 bases outside the gene matches. The CDR3 has 13 amino acids. CDR3 sequence (DNA): TGCAGCGTTGAAGGCAGGGGGAACGATGGCTACACCTTC. Its translation is CSVEGRGNDGYTF.

This chain connects TRBV6-6 to TRBJ2-3; D is perhaps TRBD2 (5 bases). This CDR3 region has 15 residues. Germline V gene lookup returns CDR1 MNHNY and CDR2 SVGAGI (reference sequence). Between the trimmed V and J ends, which lost 2 bases and 3 bases, there was a span of 12 bases. The CDR3, as DNA: TGTGCCAGCAGTTACGAGGGCTCGGGGACAGATACGCAGTATTTT. Its translation: CASSYEGSGTDTQYF.

Only a few counts were recorded for this clonotype. The V and J genes are TRBV7-2 and TRBJ2-1; unclear D gene. V lost 1 base and J lost 4, with 11 bases in between. CDR3 length: 15 residues. Germline V gene data show CDR1 as SGHTA and CDR2 as FQGNSA. DNA for the CDR3: TGTGCCAGCAGCTTAGAGTTCTCGTTTTACAATGAGCAGTTCTTC. Encoded protein: CASSLEFSFYNEQFF.

This clonotype has just a few counts. One end of the junction is discordant with germline, which a read error may explain. This chain uses TRBV5-8 with TRBJ2-2; TRBD1 agrees at 11 bases. Germline CDR1 and CDR2: SGHTS and YDEGEE. The CDR3 length is 15 residues. The CDR3 here is CASSVGQGDSGELFF. The CDR3, as DNA: TGCGCCAGCAGCGTGGGACAGGGGGACTCCGGGGAGCTGTTTTTT.